These 10 T cell receptor beta chains came from one sample sequenced in a study of vaccination effects on CD4 cells after COVID-19. Antigen-specific CD4+ T cells were expanded with viral peptide pools in the ViraFEST assay before sequencing. Isolating CD4+ T cells followed approximately 9 days of culture. SARS-CoV-2 infected the person between March and December 2020, as confirmed by PCR. Their antigens remain unidentified. Some clones are missing from TCRdb's copy, which holds only in-frame ones; the method was immunoSEQ multiplex PCR. Among about 24,000 clones, 70% to 80% were seen once, and the ten largest hold approximately 15%. Material: CD4+ T cells from PBMCs cultured with SARS-CoV-2 spike peptides, obtained before COVID-19 vaccination. The receptors originated from a human donor who had a prior SARS-CoV-2 infection.

This clone appeared a single time. V usage is TRBV5-1 and J usage is TRBJ2-1, with 8 bases lining up with TRBD1. Germline assignment: CDR1 SGHRS and CDR2 YFSETQ. Trimming cost V 4 bases and J 8 bases; bases outside gene matches: 20. This CDR3 is built from 18 residues. CDR3: CASSLSWTGRVRGDEQFF. The CDR3 nucleotides read TGCGCCAGCAGCCTTTCCTGGACAGGGCGCGTGAGAGGGGATGAGCAGTTCTTC. Supplemented by reference TRBV5-1 and TRBJ2-1, the full variable domain reads KAGVTQTPRYLIKTRGQQVTLSCSPISGHRSVSWYQQTPGQGLQFLFEYFSETQRNKGNFPGRFSGRQFSNSRSEMNVSTLELGDSALYLCASSLSWTGRVRGDEQFFGPGTRLTVL.

The V and J genes are TRBV11-3 and TRBJ2-2; D perhaps matches TRBD1 (7 bases). Germline V lookup: CDR1 SGHNT, CDR2 YENEEA. V shed 4 bases and J shed 6 bases, with 18 bases lying between them. CDR3 length equals 16 residues. The CDR3 DNA reads TGTGCCAGCAGCTGGACAGGCGGGGTTTATGCCGGGGAGCTGTTTTTT. Translating gives CASSWTGGVYAGELFF.

CDR3 DNA: TGCGCCAGCAGCTTGGATCTAGCGGGGTTTACAGATACGCAGTATTTT. Its translation: CASSLDLAGFTDTQYF. J is TRBJ2-3 and V is TRBV5-1; 9 positions match TRBD2. Germline loops: CDR1 SGHRS, CDR2 YFSETQ. This CDR3 has 16 amino acids. V was pared by 0 bases and J by 3 bases, with 5 bases of the junction left unmatched. Full variable domain (outside the CDR3, taken from reference TRBV5-1 and TRBJ2-3): KAGVTQTPRYLIKTRGQQVTLSCSPISGHRSVSWYQQTPGQGLQFLFEYFSETQRNKGNFPGRFSGRQFSNSRSEMNVSTLELGDSALYLCASSLDLAGFTDTQYFGPGTRLTVL.

As to this clone: It is unclear where the CDR3 begins or ends on the DNA, so no DNA is shown, and the CDR3 is as TCRdb lists it. The chain is built from TRBV30 and TRBJ2-1. CDR1 is GTSNPN, CDR2 SVGIG, per germline (reference sequence). The CDR3 sequence runs 14 residues, both termini included. CDR3 loop: CAWSVWQWNNEQFF.

This clone has just a few counts. The chain employs TRBV2 and TRBJ2-7; D remains ambiguous. The length of the CDR3 is 15 residues. The ends were cut back, 6 bases at V and 1 base at J, with 16 bases in the middle. Germline assignment: CDR1 SNHLY and CDR2 FYNNEI. CDR3: CASREPGRLSYEQYF. CDR3 in DNA: TGTGCCAGCAGGGAACCGGGCCGGCTTTCCTACGAGCAGTACTTC.

The chain recombines TRBV9 with TRBJ1-6; a possible D gene is TRBD1 (5 bases). Trimming took off 4 bases at V and 9 bases at J, with 20 bases between the two ends. The CDR3 runs 16 residues. Germline CDR1 is SGDLS and CDR2 is YYNGEE. The CDR3 DNA is TGTGCCAGCAGCTCCCGGGGGAACCCGCGGGGTTCACCCCTCCACTTT. It translates to CASSSRGNPRGSPLHF.

The chain recombines TRBV6-6 with TRBJ1-5; unclear D gene. Per the germline V gene, CDR1 is MNHNY and CDR2 is SVGAGI (reference sequence). The CDR3 totals 13 residues. The V end was cut by 3 bases, the J end by 5 bases, with 8 bases between. Here the CDR3 reads CASSYYSDQPQHF. In DNA, the CDR3 is TGTGCCAGCAGTTATTACTCGGATCAGCCCCAGCATTTT.

The V and J genes are TRBV7-2 and TRBJ1-4; a possible D gene is TRBD1 (6 bases). The CDR3 runs to 15 residues. Looked up from germline, CDR1 is SGHTA and CDR2 is FQGNSA. Trimming cost V 4 bases and J 5 bases, with 14 bases left between them. CDR3: CASSSQQGPNEKLFF. The CDR3 DNA reads as TGTGCCAGCAGCTCCCAACAGGGCCCAAATGAAAAACTGTTTTTT.

This sequence joins TRBV6-5 and TRBJ1-5; possible D gene TRBD1, 5 bases. The V gene lost 7 bases and the J gene lost 7 bases, with 17 bases spanning the gap. The CDR3 contains 14 residues. Germline V CDR1 and CDR2: MNHEY, SVGAGI. CDR3 amino acids: CASNREGREQPQHF. CDR3 DNA: TGTGCCAGCAACCGCGAGGGGCGCGAACAGCCCCAGCATTTT.

This chain joins TRBV4-2 and TRBJ1-2; D ambiguous. This CDR3 region has 12 residues. CDR1 is LGHNA and CDR2 is YNFKEQ in the germline V gene. Trimming took 0 bases from V and 7 from J, leaving 6 bases between them. The CDR3 spells CASSQESAGYTF. The CDR3 region has the DNA TGTGCCAGCAGCCAAGAGTCGGCTGGCTACACCTTC.